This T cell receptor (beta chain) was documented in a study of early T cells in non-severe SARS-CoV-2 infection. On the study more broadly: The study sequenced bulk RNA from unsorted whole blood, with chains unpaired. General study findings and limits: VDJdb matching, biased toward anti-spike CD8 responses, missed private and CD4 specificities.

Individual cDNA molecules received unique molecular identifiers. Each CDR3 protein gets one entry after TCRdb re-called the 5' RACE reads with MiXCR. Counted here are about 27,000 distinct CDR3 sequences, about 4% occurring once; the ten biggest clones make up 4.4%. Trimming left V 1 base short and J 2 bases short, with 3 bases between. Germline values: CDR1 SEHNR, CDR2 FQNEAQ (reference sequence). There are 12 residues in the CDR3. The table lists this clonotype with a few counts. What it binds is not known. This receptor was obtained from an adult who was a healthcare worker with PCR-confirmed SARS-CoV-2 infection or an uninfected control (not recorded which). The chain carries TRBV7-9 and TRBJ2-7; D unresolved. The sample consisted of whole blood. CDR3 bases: TGTGCCAGCAGCTTAGTCCCCTACGAGCAGTACTTC. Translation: CASSLVPYEQYF.